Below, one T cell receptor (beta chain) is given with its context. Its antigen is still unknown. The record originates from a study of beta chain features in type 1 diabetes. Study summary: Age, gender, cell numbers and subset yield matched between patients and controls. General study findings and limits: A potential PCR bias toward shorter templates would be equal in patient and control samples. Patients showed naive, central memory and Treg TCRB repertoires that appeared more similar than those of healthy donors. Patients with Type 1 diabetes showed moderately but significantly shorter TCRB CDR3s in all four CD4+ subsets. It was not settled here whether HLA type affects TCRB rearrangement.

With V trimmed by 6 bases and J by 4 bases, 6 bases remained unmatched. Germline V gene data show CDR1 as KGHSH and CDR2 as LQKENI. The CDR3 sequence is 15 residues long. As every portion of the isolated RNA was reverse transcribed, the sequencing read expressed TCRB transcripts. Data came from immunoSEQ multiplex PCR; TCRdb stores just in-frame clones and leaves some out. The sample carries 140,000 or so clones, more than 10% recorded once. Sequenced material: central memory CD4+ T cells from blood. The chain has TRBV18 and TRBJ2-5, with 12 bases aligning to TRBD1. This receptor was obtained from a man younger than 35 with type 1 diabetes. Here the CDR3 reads CASSTGTGGAETQYF. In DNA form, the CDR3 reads TGTGCCAGCTCGACCGGGACAGGGGGCGCAGAGACCCAGTACTTC.